The 20 T cell receptor beta chains below were found in one sample sequenced in a study of T cell responses to AZD1222 COVID-19 vaccine. Here immunoSEQ multiplex PCR was the method, and the copy in TCRdb shows in-frame clones only, minus some. In the table there are more than 90,000 clones, 85% to 90% of which are singletons. The specimen comprised peripheral blood, sampled 28 days after the second AZD1222 dose. The source of these receptors is an adult who received the AZD1222 COVID-19 vaccine.

The chain employs TRBV27 and TRBJ2-1; 14 nucleotides match TRBD2. Trimming at V came to 2 bases and at J to 6 bases, leaving 3 bases not matched to a gene. CDR3 length equals 16 residues. CDR1 MNHEY and CDR2 SMNVEV come from the germline V gene (reference sequence). CDR3 protein: CASSLNGLAGGNEQFF. In DNA, the CDR3 is TGTGCCAGCAGTTTAAATGGACTAGCGGGAGGCAATGAGCAGTTCTTC.

The gene calls are TRBV10-3 and TRBJ2-5, with 13 bases fitting TRBD2. Germline trimming cut 3 bases from V and 5 bases from J; bases unmatched to any gene: 6. The germline V gene has CDR1 ENHRY and CDR2 SYGVKD. The CDR3 runs 16 residues. DNA of the CDR3: TGTGCCATCAGTGACTGGACTAGCGGGAGATCGGAGACCCAGTACTTC. This encodes CAISDWTSGRSETQYF.

This clone has only one observation. The rearrangement links TRBV19 to TRBJ2-7, with 14 bases lining up with TRBD2. CDR3 length equals 16 residues. V lost 5 bases to trimming and J lost 11 bases; unmatched junction nucleotides: 14. Looked up from germline, CDR1 is LNHDA and CDR2 is SQIVND (reference sequence). CDR3 nucleotide sequence: TGTGCCAGTAGTGGACTAGCGGGGGGCATAAGCCGATGGGAGTACTTC. It specifies CASSGLAGGISRWEYF. Looking up the rest from reference TRBV19 and TRBJ2-7 gives the full variable domain: DGGITQSPKYLFRKEGQNVTLSCEQNLNHDAMYWYRQDPGQGLRLIYYSQIVNDFQKGDIAEGYSVSREKKESFPLTVTSAQKNPTAFYLCASSGLAGGISRWEYFGPGTRLTVT.

V gene TRBV7-9 combines with J gene TRBJ1-4; TRBD1 matches 8 bases. The V gene end was trimmed by 7 bases and the J gene end by 7 bases; junction bases not matched to a gene: 8. Germline values: CDR1 SEHNR, CDR2 FQNEAQ (reference sequence). The CDR3 is made up of 14 amino acids. CDR3 amino acids: CASTYGQGVEKLFF. The CDR3 DNA reads TGTGCCAGCACATACGGACAGGGAGTTGAAAAACTGTTTTTT.

The chain uses TRBV18 and TRBJ1-1; 8 bases match TRBD1. Germline lookup yields CDR1 KGHSH and CDR2 LQKENI. CDR3 length: 14 amino acids. After removal of 2 bases from V and 6 bases from J, the junction contained 5 bases not matched to a gene. The CDR3 here is CASSPDGQGAEAFF. The CDR3 coding sequence is TGTGCCAGCTCACCAGACGGACAGGGAGCTGAAGCTTTCTTT.

This clone appeared once. The chain joins TRBV28 to TRBJ2-7; 10 bases are a match to TRBD2. Germline lookup yields CDR1 MDHEN and CDR2 SYDVKM. The V and J ends lost 8 bases and 0 bases, in that order; junction bases with no gene match: 16. This CDR3 comprises 18 residues. The CDR3 spells CASAGLAGVTSYSYEQYF. CDR3 nucleotide sequence: TGTGCCAGCGCCGGCCTAGCGGGAGTCACCTCCTACTCCTACGAGCAGTACTTC.

This CDR3 is CASSLFTDTQYF. CDR3 nucleotides: TGTGCCAGCAGCCTATTCACAGATACGCAGTATTTT. The rearrangement uses TRBV3-1 (or the pseudogene TRBV3-2) and TRBJ2-3; D remains unclear. The germline V gene encodes CDR1 LGHDT and CDR2 YNNKEL (reference sequence). The CDR3 totals 12 residues. With 4 bases removed from V and 2 bases from J, the gap between germline ends came to 4 bases.

V is TRBV6-6 and J is TRBJ2-7, with D possibly called TRBD1 or TRBD2 (5 bases each). From germline, CDR1 is MNHNY and CDR2 SVGAGI (reference sequence). V shed 6 bases and J shed 1 base, with 10 bases lying between them. The CDR3 sequence is 13 residues long. This chain's CDR3 is CASSRGGSYEQYF. The DNA of the CDR3 is TGTGCCAGCAGCCGGGGCGGGTCCTACGAGCAGTACTTC.

This chain connects TRBV10-3 to TRBJ2-2, with D possibly TRBD2 on 6 matching bases. This CDR3 comprises 16 residues. Trimming removed 0 bases at V and 3 bases at J, with 11 bases between. The germline V gene encodes CDR1 ENHRY and CDR2 SYGVKD. This chain's CDR3 is CAISESRTTHTGELFF. The CDR3 nucleotides read TGTGCCATCAGTGAGTCGAGGACTACTCACACCGGGGAGCTGTTTTTT.

The chain combines TRBV4-1 with TRBJ2-7, with D uncertain. This CDR3 contains 14 residues. Germline V gene lookup returns CDR1 MGHRA and CDR2 YSYEKL. V shed 1 base and J shed 2 bases, with 9 bases lying between them. In nucleotides, the CDR3 is TGCGCCAGCAGCCAAGGGGTCGGTCCCTACGAGCAGTACTTC. Translation gives CASSQGVGPYEQYF.

The chain combines TRBV10-1 with TRBJ2-2; D is possibly TRBD1 or TRBD2 (6 bases each). V lost 5 bases and J lost 6, with 7 bases in between. This CDR3 contains 12 residues. In germline, CDR1 is WNHNN, CDR2 SYGVQD (reference sequence). In DNA, the CDR3 is TGCGCCAGCAGTAGGGGGGCCGGGGAGCTGTTTTTT. It yields the protein CASSRGAGELFF.

The genes are TRBV2 and TRBJ1-1, with a tentative D call TRBD1 (6 bases). The CDR3 totals 17 residues. The V end was cut by 6 bases, the J end by 1 base, with 21 bases between. Germline V gene lookup returns CDR1 SNHLY and CDR2 FYNNEI. The CDR3 coding sequence is TGTGCCAGCAGCAACAGGGAGCTTTTGGGTAGGAACACTGAAGCTTTCTTT. Translating it yields CASSNRELLGRNTEAFF.

V is TRBV12-3 or TRBV12-4 and J is TRBJ2-1; D may match TRBD1 or TRBD2 (5 bases each). The V end was cut by 10 bases, the J end by 2 bases, with 12 bases between. CDR3 length: 13 amino acids. The CDR3 DNA sequence: TGTGCCACCTGGGGGTCCCCCTACAATGAGCAGTTCTTC. Amino acid sequence: CATWGSPYNEQFF.

The rearrangement links TRBV3-1 (or the pseudogene TRBV3-2) to TRBJ1-3, with TRBD1 as a possible D gene (6 bases). The CDR3 loop spans 15 amino acids. With 3 bases removed from V and 16 bases from J, the gap between germline ends came to 25 bases. Per germline, CDR1 LGHDT and CDR2 YNNKEL (reference sequence). CDR3 loop: CASSQAGALASPFYF. The CDR3 DNA is TGTGCCAGCAGCCAGGCAGGGGCGTTAGCCTCTCCTTTTTATTTT.

The rearrangement links TRBV28 to TRBJ1-1; 8 bases are a match to TRBD1. This CDR3 has 14 residues. With V trimmed by 6 bases and J by 6 bases, 9 bases remained unmatched. Germline CDR1 and CDR2: MDHEN and SYDVKM. CDR3 in amino acids: CASSEDRDPAEAFF. The CDR3 region has the DNA TGTGCCAGCAGCGAGGACAGGGATCCAGCTGAAGCTTTCTTT. The full variable domain, rest sourced from reference TRBV28 and TRBJ1-1, is DVKVTQSSRYLVKRTGEKVFLECVQDMDHENMFWYRQDPGLGLRLIYFSYDVKMKEKGDIPEGYSVSREKKERFSLILESASTNQTSMYLCASSEDRDPAEAFFGQGTRLTVV.

The chain has TRBV7-9 and TRBJ2-1; no clear D. V shed 5 bases and J shed 2 bases, with 1 base lying between them. The V gene's germline CDR1 is SEHNR and CDR2 FQNEAQ (reference sequence). The CDR3 loop spans 11 amino acids. The CDR3 reads CASSPYNEQFF. CDR3 sequence (DNA): TGTGCCAGCAGCCCCTACAATGAGCAGTTCTTC.

In regard to this clone: Other DNA variants within this sample encode the same CDR3. V is TRBV3-1 (or the pseudogene TRBV3-2) and J is TRBJ2-1; D unclear. Germline-derived CDR1 and CDR2 are LGHDT and YNNKEL (reference sequence). Trimming removed 1 base from V and 7 bases from J, with 5 bases in between. The CDR3 contains 12 residues. The CDR3 nucleotides are TGTGCCAGCAGCCAAGGTGGGAATGAGCAGTTCTTC. It translates to CASSQGGNEQFF.

This clone occurred once. The chain couples TRBV6-1 to TRBJ1-1, with 7 bases identical to TRBD1. V lost 2 bases to trimming and J lost 1 base; unmatched junction nucleotides: 10. Germline-derived CDR1 and CDR2 are MNHNS and SASEGT. The CDR3 consists of 17 residues. In nucleotides, the CDR3 is TGTGCCAGCAGTGAAATTAGGGCAGGGGGAAGGAACACTGAAGCTTTCTTT. Residues: CASSEIRAGGRNTEAFF.

The chain has TRBV3-1 (or the pseudogene TRBV3-2) and TRBJ2-2; D possibly corresponds to TRBD1 (5 bases). The germline V gene has CDR1 LGHDT and CDR2 YNNKEL (reference sequence). The CDR3 loop spans 14 amino acids. The V end was cut by 0 bases, the J end by 7 bases, with 9 bases between. The CDR3 protein is CASSQDDRDGELFF. CDR3 nucleotide sequence: TGTGCCAGCAGCCAAGATGACAGAGACGGGGAGCTGTTTTTT.

The chain joins TRBV3-1 (or the pseudogene TRBV3-2) to TRBJ2-2, with 9 bases lining up with TRBD1. V lost 4 bases to trimming and J lost 7 bases; unmatched junction nucleotides: 4. From germline, CDR1 is LGHDT and CDR2 YNNKEL (reference sequence). The length of the CDR3 is 14 residues. In nucleotides, the CDR3 is TGTGCCAGCAGCCTCACAGGGGGCTACGGGGAGCTGTTTTTT. It is translated as CASSLTGGYGELFF.